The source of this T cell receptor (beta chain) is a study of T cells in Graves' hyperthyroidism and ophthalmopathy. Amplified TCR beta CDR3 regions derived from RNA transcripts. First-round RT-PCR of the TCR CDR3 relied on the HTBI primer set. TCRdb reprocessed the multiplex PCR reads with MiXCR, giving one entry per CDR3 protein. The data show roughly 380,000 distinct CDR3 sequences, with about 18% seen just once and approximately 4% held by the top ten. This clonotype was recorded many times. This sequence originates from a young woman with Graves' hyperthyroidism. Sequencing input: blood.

The DNA for the CDR3 is TGTGCCAGCAGTCCACAGAAGGGAAGGGGGTTTCTCCGCAATCAGCCCCAGCATTTT. Its translation: CASSPQKGRGFLRNQPQHF. V is TRBV6-4 and J is TRBJ1-5, with D maybe TRBD1 (6 bases). CDR1 is MRHNA, CDR2 SNTAGT, per germline. CDR3 size: 19 residues. Deletions cut 5 bases from V and 2 bases from J, with 25 bases between.